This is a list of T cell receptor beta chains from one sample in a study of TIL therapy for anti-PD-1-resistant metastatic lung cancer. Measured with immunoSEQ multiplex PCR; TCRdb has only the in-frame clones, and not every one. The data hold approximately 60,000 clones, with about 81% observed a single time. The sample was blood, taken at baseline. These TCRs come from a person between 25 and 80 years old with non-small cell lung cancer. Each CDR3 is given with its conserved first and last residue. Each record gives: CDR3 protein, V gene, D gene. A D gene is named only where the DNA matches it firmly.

CASSQVLGEDGYTF TRBV4-2 NA
CAWSVPSARAQHF TRBV30 NA
CASSPLADSYEQYF TRBV28 NA
CASQPTGTVKQFF TRBV27 TRBD1
CASSPLGADTQYF TRBV18 NA
CASSMGQTQETQYF TRBV7-2 TRBD1
CASRSGGPNEKLFF TRBV7-2 TRBD1
CASFRRPRANTGELFF TRBV28 NA
CATSDVRTSGTLYTTDTQYF TRBV24-1 TRBD2
CASSLDRALNEQFF TRBV7-2 TRBD1
CASSPGQGDQPQHF TRBV18 TRBD1
CASSLPSGESPLHF TRBV7-9 NA
CASSLRSSYNEQFF TRBV7-3 NA
CASSRPGQGNQPQHF TRBV18 TRBD1
CSASSASDTGELFF TRBV20-1 NA
CASSPGGVWNQPQHF TRBV18 NA
CASSGLSGGDSYNEQFF TRBV25-1 NA
CASSFPVSEQFF TRBV28 NA